The rows below give T cell receptor beta chains drawn from one sample of a study of regulatory T cells in long-lasting Graves disease. One entry per CDR3 protein results from TCRdb running MiXCR on the multiplex PCR reads. The table lists approximately 350,000 distinct CDR3 sequences, around 15% of them singletons. The sample also formed part of further work on T cells in Graves' hyperthyroidism and ophthalmopathy.

The source was peripheral blood mononuclear cells (PBMCs), collected at new diagnosis, from a patient treated with antithyroid drugs. The receptors were sampled from a woman aged 18-29 years with Graves disease. Both conserved end residues are part of each CDR3. A D gene is named only where the DNA matches it firmly. Clone size is shown for a subset of rows, as once, few, many or a class of expanded clone.

size	V	J	D	CDR3	DNA
many	TRBV12-5	TRBJ2-3	-	CASGLSHTQYF	TGTGCTAGTGGTTTGTCGCATACGCAGTATTTT
many	TRBV7-9	TRBJ2-1	-	CASSPGRSTYNEQFF	TGTGCCAGCAGCCCTGGTAGATCGACCTACAATGAGCAGTTCTTC
-	TRBV6-4	TRBJ2-2	TRBD2	CASSASGGATGELFF	TGTGCCAGCAGTGCTAGCGGGGGGGCCACCGGGGAGCTGTTTTTT
many	TRBV11-1	TRBJ1-5	TRBD1	CASSLSLQGVGLSNQPQHF	TGTGCCAGCAGCTTATCGCTACAGGGGGTAGGTTTAAGCAATCAGCCCCAGCATTTT
many	TRBV5-1	TRBJ1-1	-	CASSLGSGVMNTEAFF	TGCGCCAGCAGCTTGGGGTCAGGCGTCATGAACACTGAAGCTTTCTTT
-	TRBV29-1	TRBJ1-3	-	CSVEGNPSGNTIYF	TGCAGCGTTGAGGGGAACCCCTCTGGAAACACCATATATTTT
-	TRBV19	TRBJ1-1	-	CASRSIGRDTEAFF	TGTGCCAGTAGGTCCATTGGCAGGGATACTGAAGCTTTCTTT
few	TRBV11-2	TRBJ2-1	TRBD2	CASNRAGGSSEQFF	TGTGCCAGCAACCGAGCTGGCGGGAGCTCTGAGCAGTTCTTC
-	TRBV6-5	TRBJ2-1	-	CASSYLGRDSYNEQFF	TGTGCCAGCAGTTACCTAGGCAGGGACTCCTACAATGAGCAGTTCTTC
many	TRBV28	TRBJ2-5	TRBD1	CASSSTGPKVAQYF	TGTGCCAGCAGCTCGACAGGGCCAAAGGTAGCCCAGTACTTC
few	TRBV6-1	TRBJ2-1	TRBD2	CASSEGLADYNEQFF	TGTGCCAGCAGTGAAGGACTAGCGGACTACAATGAGCAGTTCTTC
many	TRBV27	TRBJ2-7	-	CASSERQGTTGYEQYF	TGTGCCAGCAGTGAACGACAGGGGACTACCGGATACGAGCAGTACTTC
many	TRBV12-3/TRBV12-4	TRBJ2-7	TRBD1	CASSVDRVTYEQYF	TGTGCCAGCAGTGTGGACAGGGTGACCTACGAGCAGTACTTC
many	TRBV7-7	TRBJ2-5	-	CASSSLKGRRGETQYF	TGTGCTAGCAGCAGCCTGAAGGGGCGTCGTGGGGAGACCCAGTACTTC
many	TRBV20-1	TRBJ2-2	-	CSARDVASDTGELFF	TGCAGTGCTAGAGACGTTGCGTCCGACACCGGGGAGCTGTTTTTT
many	TRBV5-1	TRBJ1-1	-	CASRIMGQGNTEAFF	TGCGCCAGTCGGATCATGGGGCAGGGGAACACTGAAGCTTTCTTT
few	TRBV4-1	TRBJ2-3	TRBD1	CASSQAPGQGRDTQYF	TGCGCCAGCAGCCAAGCCCCGGGACAGGGTAGGGATACGCAGTATTTT
many	TRBV28	TRBJ1-6	-	CASSLGGNENSPLHF	TGTGCCAGCAGTTTGGGGGGAAATGAAAATTCACCCCTCCACTTT
many	TRBV28	TRBJ1-3	TRBD1	CASRRTGVGSGNTIYF	TGTGCCAGCAGAAGGACAGGGGTGGGCTCTGGAAACACCATATATTTT
-	TRBV19	TRBJ1-5	-	CASSIQGDQPQHF	TGTGCCAGTAGTATACAGGGAGATCAGCCCCAGCATTTT
many	TRBV4-1	TRBJ2-7	-	CASSPGGRDTYEQYF	TGCGCCAGCAGCCCCGGGGGCAGGGACACCTACGAGCAGTACTTC
many	TRBV5-1	TRBJ2-1	-	CASSLSSVYEQFF	TGCGCCAGCAGCTTGAGTTCCGTATATGAGCAGTTCTTC
-	TRBV19	TRBJ1-6	-	CASGPTALNSPLHF	TGTGCCAGTGGACCGACAGCCCTAAATTCACCCCTCCACTTT
few	TRBV5-6	TRBJ1-5	-	CASVNFLQVGNQPQHF	TGTGCCAGCGTAAATTTCTTACAGGTGGGTAATCAGCCCCAGCATTTT
many	TRBV19	TRBJ1-1	-	CASRTGQRNTEAFF	TGTGCCAGTAGGACGGGACAAAGGAACACTGAAGCTTTCTTT
many	TRBV30	TRBJ2-1	-	CAWRQGNEQFF	TGTGCCTGGAGGCAGGGAAATGAGCAGTTCTTC
few	TRBV12-3/TRBV12-4	TRBJ1-6	-	CASSLGTGINSPLHF	TGTGCCAGCAGCCTGGGGACGGGGATTAATTCACCCCTCCACTTT
many	TRBV12-3/TRBV12-4	TRBJ1-2	TRBD1	CASSLGQGASWGYTF	TGTGCCAGCAGTTTAGGACAGGGGGCGAGTTGGGGCTACACCTTC
many	TRBV2	TRBJ1-4	-	CASSRWGNRDEKLFF	TGTGCCAGCAGCAGGTGGGGGAACCGTGATGAAAAACTGTTTTTT
many	TRBV5-1	TRBJ2-7	TRBD2	CASSLETSGGYQHF	TGCGCCAGCAGCTTGGAAACTAGCGGGGGGTACCAGCACTTC
many	TRBV4-1	TRBJ1-2	-	CASSHREGYTF	TGCGCCAGCAGCCACAGGGAAGGCTACACCTTC
-	TRBV15	TRBJ1-3	-	CATSSTSSGNTIYF	TGTGCCACCAGCAGTACGAGCTCTGGAAACACCATATATTTT
few	TRBV7-2	TRBJ1-5	-	CAWSLPLRSNQPQHF	TGTGCCTGGAGCCTTCCCCTCCGGAGCAATCAGCCCCAGCATTTT
many	TRBV28	TRBJ2-7	-	CASSSTAVRQAPAYEQYF	TGTGCCAGCAGTTCAACGGCCGTCCGACAGGCCCCTGCGTACGAGCAGTACTTC
many	TRBV20-1	TRBJ2-3	TRBD2	CSASRPSGSTDTQYF	TGCAGTGCTAGCCGCCCTAGCGGGAGCACAGATACGCAGTATTTT
many	TRBV30	TRBJ1-2	-	CAWSEPLYGYTF	TGTGCCTGGAGCGAGCCCCTCTATGGCTACACCTTC
many	TRBV27	TRBJ2-5	TRBD1	CASSYLFGTAETQYF	TGTGCCAGCAGTTATCTTTTCGGGACAGCAGAGACCCAGTACTTC
-	TRBV5-1	TRBJ2-3	TRBD1	CASSLQGAMTDTQYF	TGCGCCAGCAGCTTACAGGGGGCAATGACAGATACGCAGTATTTT
-	TRBV12-3/TRBV12-4	TRBJ2-2	TRBD1	CASTLPGQVLDGELFF	TGTGCCAGCACCCTCCCAGGACAGGTACTCGACGGGGAGCTGTTTTTT
many	TRBV6-2/TRBV6-3	TRBJ1-5	-	CASKARLIGNNQPQHF	TGTGCCAGCAAAGCCAGGTTGATTGGAAACAATCAGCCCCAGCATTTT
few	TRBV15	TRBJ2-2	-	CATSELSGLRGGELFF	TGTGCCACCAGCGAGTTGTCGGGACTCAGAGGCGGGGAGCTGTTTTTT